This paragraph reports one T cell receptor (beta chain). Its antigen is not known. An amount of RNA that ranged from roughly 0.45 to 1 ug was reverse transcribed with random hexamers. By means of immunoSEQ multiplex PCR, TCR beta CDR3 spanning 54 Vbeta and 13 Jbeta underwent amplification. TCRdb reprocessed the immunoSEQ multiplex PCR reads with MiXCR, giving one entry per CDR3 protein. The repertoire includes 150,000 to 250,000 distinct CDR3 sequences, 90% to 95% of them detected once, and 0.093% sits in the top ten. This entry belongs to a study of CD8 T cells in Susac syndrome. High-throughput TCR beta sequencing covered peripheral CD8+ and CD4+ T cells. It was treatment-naive patients with stable or active relapsing-remitting disease who made up the multiple sclerosis controls. Findings and caveats of the study: It was acknowledged in the study that the number of individuals who were included in its TCR sequencing and HLA analysis was relatively small.

Germline CDR1 is SEHNR and CDR2 is FQNEAQ (reference sequence). The J segment lost 5 bases and the V segment lost 5 bases, leaving 6 bases of the junction unmatched. CDR3 length equals 15 residues. The sample was CD4+ T cells from PBMCs. The V gene is TRBV7-9, the J gene TRBJ1-4; 9 bases match TRBD1. The clonotype comes from a human donor with multiple sclerosis. CDR3 in amino acids: CASSPGTGTNEKLFF. DNA of the CDR3: TGTGCCAGCAGCCCAGGGACAGGGACGAATGAAAAACTGTTTTTT.